The present T cell receptor (beta chain) was sequenced within a study of sequential checkpoint blockade in melanoma. The ends were cut back, 7 bases at V and 4 bases at J, with 15 bases in the middle. Germline lookup yields CDR1 SGDLS and CDR2 YYNGEE. The CDR3 is 15 residues long. TCRdb's copy holds only in-frame clones and misses some; the assay was immunoSEQ multiplex PCR. The sample holds some 700 clones, 28% seen once. Treatment denoted: randomized to nivolumab then ipilimumab (arm A) or the reverse (arm B). The clonotype comes from a human donor with melanoma. The genes are TRBV9 and TRBJ1-6; D perhaps matches TRBD1 (5 bases). Sample: tumor tissue (inferred from file names), taken from a patient given nivolumab and ipilimumab in sequence. The CDR3 bases are TGTGCCAGCGCCATTACCGGGGGTTATAATTCACCCCTCCACTTT. As protein: CASAITGGYNSPLHF.